The 8 T cell receptor beta chains given below trace back to one sample, sequenced in a study of CD8 T cells in Susac syndrome. cDNA came from roughly 0.53 to 1 ug RNA primed by random hexamers. TCRdb itself ran the immunoSEQ multiplex PCR reads through MiXCR, one entry per CDR3 protein. Of under 550,000 distinct CDR3 sequences listed, around 85% are singletons. Material for sequencing was CD8+ T cells from PBMCs. The receptors shown here come from a human donor with multiple sclerosis.

V and J are TRBV13 and TRBJ1-4, with D possibly TRBD1 on 6 matching bases. Germline loops: CDR1 PRHDT, CDR2 FYEKMQ (reference sequence). Between the trimmed V and J ends, which lost 3 bases and 5 bases, there was a span of 13 bases. The CDR3 loop spans 15 amino acids. The CDR3 reads CASSFPRGPNEKLFF. The DNA of the CDR3 is TGTGCCAGCAGCTTTCCCAGGGGTCCCAATGAAAAACTGTTTTTT.

V and J are TRBV6-5 and TRBJ2-6, with 7 nucleotides matching TRBD1. Germline CDR1 is MNHEY and CDR2 is SVGAGI. The CDR3 is made up of 20 amino acids. V was pared by 4 bases and J by 1 base, with 16 bases of the junction left unmatched. The DNA for the CDR3 is TGTGCCAGCAGTTTGAGGGAGACAGGGTTCCAAAAATCTGGGGCCAACGTCCTGACTTTC. Translating gives CASSLRETGFQKSGANVLTF.

The V and J genes are TRBV6-1 and TRBJ1-5, with 7 bases matching TRBD1. Germline V gene data show CDR1 as MNHNS and CDR2 as SASEGT. The V gene end was trimmed by 1 base and the J gene end by 4 bases; junction bases not matched to a gene: 10. The CDR3 runs to 17 residues. The CDR3 loop reads CASSEVSGGIWNQPQHF. DNA for the CDR3: TGTGCCAGCAGTGAAGTGTCAGGGGGAATTTGGAATCAGCCCCAGCATTTT.

The chain uses TRBV20-1 and TRBJ2-3; D possibly corresponds to TRBD2 (6 bases). CDR1 is DFQATT and CDR2 is SNEGSKA in the germline V gene (reference sequence). The CDR3 totals 13 residues. The ends were cut back, 6 bases at V and 8 bases at J, with 18 bases in the middle. CDR3 amino acids: CSAVLEGRGTQYF. The DNA for the CDR3 is TGCAGTGCGGTTCTGGAGGGAAGAGGTACGCAGTATTTT.

This clonotype came up a few times. This chain links TRBV19 with TRBJ1-5; D gene uncertain. Trimming shortened V by 2 bases and J by 5 bases, and 16 bases separated the two germline ends. Germline V lookup: CDR1 LNHDA, CDR2 SQIVND (reference sequence). The CDR3 runs 16 residues. The CDR3 DNA is TGTGCCAGTAGTATATGGCCCACCCCTTCGGATCAGCCCCAGCATTTT. Amino acid sequence: CASSIWPTPSDQPQHF.

The rearrangement joins TRBV4-1 to TRBJ2-1; D possibly corresponds to TRBD2 (5 bases). CDR1 is MGHRA, CDR2 YSYEKL, per germline. The CDR3 runs 15 residues. V was cut by 1 base and J by 4 bases, with 11 bases left in between. CDR3 nucleotide sequence: TGCGCCAGCAGCCAAGGTCGGGATGGGTACAATGAGCAGTTCTTC. It translates to CASSQGRDGYNEQFF.

This chain connects TRBV13 to TRBJ2-5; TRBD1 agrees at 10 bases. Germline V CDR1 and CDR2: PRHDT, FYEKMQ (reference sequence). There are 16 residues in the CDR3. The V segment lost 5 bases and the J segment 4 bases; nucleotides outside the gene matches: 10. CDR3 sequence (DNA): TGTGCCAGCAGCGTAGAGGGACAGGGGCGAGGAGAGACCCAGTACTTC. Its protein is CASSVEGQGRGETQYF.

The chain recombines TRBV29-1 with TRBJ2-1, with D possibly matching TRBD2 (7 bases). CDR3 length equals 13 residues. Germline assignment: CDR1 SQVTM and CDR2 ANQGSEA. V was cut by 8 bases and J by 10 bases, with 21 bases left in between. The CDR3 nucleotides read TGCAGCCCCCTTTCGGGAAGGGGGGGCGAGCAGTTCTTC. This gives the protein CSPLSGRGGEQFF.